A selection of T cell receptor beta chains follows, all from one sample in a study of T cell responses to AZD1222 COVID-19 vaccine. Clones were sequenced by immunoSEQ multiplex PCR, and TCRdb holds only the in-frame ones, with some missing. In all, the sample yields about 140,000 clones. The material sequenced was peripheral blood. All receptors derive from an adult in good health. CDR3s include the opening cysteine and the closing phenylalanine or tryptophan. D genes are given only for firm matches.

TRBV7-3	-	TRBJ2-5	CASSPGTKAETQYF	TGTGCCAGCAGCCCAGGGACCAAGGCGGAGACCCAGTACTTC
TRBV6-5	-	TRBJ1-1	CASSTRDTEAFF	TGTGCCAGCAGTACCAGGGACACCGAAGCTTTCTTT
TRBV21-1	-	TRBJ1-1	CASSMTGTGVTEAFF	TGTGCCAGCAGCATGACCGGGACAGGGGTCACTGAAGCTTTCTTT
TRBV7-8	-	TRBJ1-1	CATSMAGNTEAFF	TGTGCCACCTCAATGGCAGGAAACACTGAAGCTTTCTTT
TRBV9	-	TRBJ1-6	CASSVAGSAPLHF	TGTGCCAGCAGCGTAGCAGGGTCAGCACCCCTCCACTTT
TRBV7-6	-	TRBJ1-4	CASSLSNEKLFF	TGTGCCAGCAGCCTGAGTAATGAAAAACTGTTTTTT
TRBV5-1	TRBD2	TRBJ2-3	CASSSGAGATSTDTQYF	TGCGCCAGCAGCTCGGGAGCGGGGGCCACTAGCACAGATACGCAGTATTTT
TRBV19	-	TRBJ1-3	CASSTGAGNTIYF	TGTGCCAGTAGCACCGGCGCTGGAAACACCATATATTTT
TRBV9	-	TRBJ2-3	CASSKSGATRGADTQYF	TGTGCCAGCAGCAAATCTGGGGCTACCCGGGGTGCAGATACGCAGTATTTT
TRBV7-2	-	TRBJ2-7	CASSPDRGRIEQYF	TGTGCCAGCAGCCCCGACCGGGGACGCATCGAGCAGTACTTC
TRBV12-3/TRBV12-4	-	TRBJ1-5	CASSLWGNQPQHF	TGTGCCAGCAGTTTATGGGGAAATCAGCCCCAGCATTTT
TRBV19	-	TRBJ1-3	CASSIGRHTGNTIYF	TGTGCCAGTAGTATAGGACGACACACTGGAAACACCATATATTTT
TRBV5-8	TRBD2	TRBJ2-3	CASSRLWTSGGTDTQYF	TGTGCCAGCAGCCGCCTATGGACTAGCGGGGGCACAGATACGCAGTATTTT
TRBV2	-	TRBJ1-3	CASSLSVHSGNTIYF	TGTGCCAGCAGCCTCTCGGTCCACTCTGGAAACACCATATATTTT
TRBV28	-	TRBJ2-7	CASIGDRAGQSYEQYF	TGTGCCAGCATAGGGGACCGGGCAGGGCAATCCTACGAGCAGTACTTC
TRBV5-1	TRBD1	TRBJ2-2	CASSFSGGTGELFF	TGCGCCAGCAGCTTCTCAGGGGGAACCGGGGAGCTGTTTTTT
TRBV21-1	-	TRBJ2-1	CASSNGSSWCNEQFF	TGTGCCAGCAGCAATGGCTCTTCCTGGTGCAATGAGCAGTTCTTC
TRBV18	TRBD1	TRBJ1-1	CASSPSGTGGQAFF	TGTGCCAGCTCACCATCGGGGACAGGGGGCCAGGCTTTCTTT
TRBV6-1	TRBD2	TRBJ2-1	CASSELWRGAPNEQFF	TGTGCCAGCAGTGAGCTGTGGCGGGGGGCCCCCAATGAGCAGTTCTTC
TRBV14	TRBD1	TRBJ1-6	CASSQRQGGNSPLHF	TGTGCCAGCAGCCAAAGACAGGGAGGTAATTCACCCCTCCACTTT
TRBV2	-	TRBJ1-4	CASSALWTVEKLFF	TGTGCCAGCAGTGCCCTTTGGACCGTTGAAAAACTGTTTTTT
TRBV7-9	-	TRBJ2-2	CASSSEGTGELFF	TGTGCCAGCAGCTCGGAGGGCACCGGGGAGCTGTTTTTT
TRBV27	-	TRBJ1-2	CASMVSAGPIYGYTF	TGTGCCAGCATGGTATCCGCTGGCCCCATCTATGGCTACACCTTC
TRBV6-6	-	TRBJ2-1	CASSPGVSSYNEQFF	TGTGCCAGCAGCCCAGGGGTCAGCTCCTACAATGAGCAGTTCTTC
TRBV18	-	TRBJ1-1	CASSRADRPNTEAFF	TGTGCCAGCTCACGGGCAGACAGGCCGAACACTGAAGCTTTCTTT
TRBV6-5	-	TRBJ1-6	CASGERGGLHF	TGTGCCAGCGGCGAGCGGGGTGGCCTCCACTTT
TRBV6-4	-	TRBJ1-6	CTQDKSMFNRTPNIISPLHF	TGTACACAAGACAAATCAATGTTTAACCGGACGCCGAATATAATCTCACCCCTCCACTTT
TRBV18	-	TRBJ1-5	CASSPHRAADQPQHF	TGTGCCAGCTCACCACACAGGGCAGCGGATCAGCCCCAGCATTTT
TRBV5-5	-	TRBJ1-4	CASSLLDREKLFF	TGTGCCAGCAGCTTGCTTGACAGAGAAAAACTGTTTTTT
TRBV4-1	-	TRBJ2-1	CASSPGGRRDPRGNEQFF	TGCGCCAGCAGCCCCGGCGGACGGCGGGATCCACGAGGCAATGAGCAGTTCTTC
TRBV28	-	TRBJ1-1	CASSPRHTNTEAFF	TGTGCCAGCAGCCCGAGACACACGAACACTGAAGCTTTCTTT
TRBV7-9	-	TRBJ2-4	CASSPREGLAKNIQYF	TGTGCCAGCAGCCCCCGAGAAGGATTAGCCAAAAACATTCAGTACTTC
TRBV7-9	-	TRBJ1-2	CASSPWFGNDRTYGYTF	TGTGCCAGCAGCCCCTGGTTCGGAAATGACAGAACCTATGGCTACACCTTC
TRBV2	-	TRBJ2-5	CASGFQETQYF	TGTGCCAGCGGCTTTCAAGAGACCCAGTACTTC
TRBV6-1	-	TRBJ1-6	CASSERRAPSSYNSPLHF	TGTGCCAGCAGTGAAAGGAGGGCCCCTAGCTCCTATAATTCACCCCTCCACTTT
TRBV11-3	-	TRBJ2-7	CASSLDEPWGEQYF	TGTGCCAGCAGCTTAGATGAACCGTGGGGCGAGCAGTACTTC
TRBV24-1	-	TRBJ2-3	CATSDSSPARGGTDTQYF	TGTGCCACCAGTGATTCGAGTCCCGCCCGAGGAGGGACAGATACGCAGTATTTT
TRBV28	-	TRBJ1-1	CASSSPAGYTEAFF	TGTGCCAGCAGTTCGCCGGCAGGGTACACTGAAGCTTTCTTT
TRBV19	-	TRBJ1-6	CASSKDPTGLRDHNSPLHF	TGTGCCAGTAGTAAGGATCCAACGGGCCTCCGAGACCATAATTCACCCCTCCACTTT
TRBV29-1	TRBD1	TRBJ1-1	CSVAGTGTEAFF	TGCAGCGTGGCCGGGACAGGGACTGAAGCTTTCTTT
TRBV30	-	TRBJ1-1	CAWRTMGLVEAFF	TGTGCCTGGAGGACGATGGGGCTAGTTGAAGCTTTCTTT
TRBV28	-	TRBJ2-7	CATGGTGYEQYF	TGTGCCACTGGAGGGACCGGCTACGAGCAGTACTTC
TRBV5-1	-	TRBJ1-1	CASTLGSMNTEAFF	TGCGCCAGCACGCTAGGCAGTATGAACACTGAAGCTTTCTTT
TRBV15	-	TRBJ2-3	CATSRDSSNTQYF	TGTGCCACCAGCAGAGACTCTAGCAATACGCAGTATTTT
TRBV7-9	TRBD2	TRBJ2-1	CASSLSLSGSSYNEQFF	TGTGCCAGCAGCTTATCCCTTAGCGGGAGCTCCTACAATGAGCAGTTCTTC
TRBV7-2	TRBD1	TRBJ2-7	CASSLSGQGAYEQYF	TGTGCCAGCAGCTTATCGGGACAGGGGGCCTACGAGCAGTACTTC